This is a list of T cell receptor beta chains from one sample in a study of blood T cells in healthy people across ages. TCRdb ran MiXCR on the 5' RACE reads and lists one entry per CDR3 protein. The sample shows about 1.1 million distinct CDR3 sequences, under 40% of them seen only once. Sequencing was performed on blood. These TCRs come from a man aged 18-30 years in good health. Both conserved end residues are part of each CDR3. D genes are given only for firm matches. Some rows have no size entry. The others give once, few or many, or a class for an expanded clone.

j_gene	d_gene	v_gene	abundance	CDR3aa	CDR3nt
TRBJ2-7	NA	TRBV12-3/TRBV12-4	NA	CASSPSDVNEQYF	TGTGCCAGCAGTCCCTCGGACGTAAACGAGCAGTACTTC
TRBJ2-1	NA	TRBV18	once	CASSPMGPLNEQFF	TGTGCCAGCTCACCAATGGGGCCGCTCAATGAGCAGTTCTTC
TRBJ2-3	NA	TRBV12-3/TRBV12-4	many	CASSPPTVDTQYF	TGTGCCAGCAGTCCACCCACAGTCGATACGCAGTATTTT
TRBJ1-1	NA	TRBV7-9	NA	CASSLRDSGAEGFF	TGTGCCAGCAGCTTAAGAGACTCGGGGGCTGAAGGTTTCTTT
TRBJ2-2	NA	TRBV10-2	NA	CASTAEDSANTGELFF	TGCGCCAGCACCGCTGAGGACAGCGCGAACACCGGGGAGCTGTTTTTT
TRBJ2-7	TRBD1	TRBV6-1	NA	CASKPGQGNYEQYF	TGTGCCAGCAAACCGGGACAGGGTAATTACGAGCAGTACTTC
TRBJ1-2	TRBD1	TRBV5-6	few	CASSPGQLDYGYTF	TGTGCCAGCAGCCCGGGACAGCTAGACTATGGCTACACCTTC
TRBJ1-2	NA	TRBV9	few	CASSDSLDRPRGGYTF	TGTGCCAGCAGCGACTCCCTTGACAGGCCTCGTGGTGGCTACACCTTC
TRBJ2-3	NA	TRBV9	NA	CASSVGSPGVGTDTQYF	TGTGCCAGCAGCGTAGGATCCCCCGGGGTGGGCACAGATACGCAGTATTTT
TRBJ2-3	NA	TRBV7-9	NA	CASSSRPWDDSTDTQYF	TGTGCCAGCAGCTCTAGGCCCTGGGATGACTCCACAGATACGCAGTATTTT
TRBJ1-4	NA	TRBV6-2/TRBV6-3	NA	CASSQWRDEKLFF	TGTGCCAGCAGCCAGTGGAGGGATGAAAAACTGTTTTTT
TRBJ1-5	NA	TRBV20-1	NA	CSASVGDRNQPQHF	TGCAGTGCTAGCGTGGGGGATCGCAATCAGCCCCAGCATTTT
TRBJ2-5	TRBD2	TRBV29-1	NA	CSAVSGGTQETQYF	TGCAGCGCCGTTAGCGGGGGCACCCAAGAGACCCAGTACTTC
TRBJ2-4	NA	TRBV9	NA	CASSSGQSLAKNIQYF	TGTGCCAGCAGCTCGGGGCAATCCCTAGCCAAAAACATTCAGTACTTC
TRBJ2-7	NA	TRBV12-3/TRBV12-4	few	CASSVGTPYEQYF	TGTGCCAGCAGTGTAGGGACGCCCTACGAGCAGTACTTC
TRBJ2-4	NA	TRBV7-6	NA	CASSLALAETAKNIQYF	TGTGCCAGCAGCTTAGCGCTCGCGGAAACAGCCAAAAACATTCAGTACTTC
TRBJ1-2	TRBD1	TRBV4-2	many	CASSQPPQGSNYGYTF	TGTGCCAGCAGCCAACCACCACAGGGGTCTAACTATGGCTACACCTTC